The clone carrying this T cell receptor (beta chain) was counted many times. Its target is not known. HTBI primers from iRepertoire and Arm-PCR of CDR3 regions yielded the TCR beta libraries. TCRdb re-called the multiplex PCR reads through MiXCR, storing one row per CDR3 protein. The table has about 500,000 distinct CDR3 sequences, roughly 15% seen once. Noted time point: newly diagnosed GD, antithyroid drugs for less than 3 months. With RNA extracted from PBMCs as input, the TCR library was made. Graves' disease diagnosis followed American Thyroid Association guidelines. The data were taken from a study of regulatory T cells in long-lasting Graves disease. The study's findings and limits: Small numbers of samples may have cut accuracy.

CDR1 and CDR2 from the germline V gene are SGHVS and FQNEAQ. The length of the CDR3 is 13 residues. V lost 5 bases and J 6 bases, leaving 12 bases between the germline ends. This sample was also put to use in a study of T cells in Graves' hyperthyroidism and ophthalmopathy. According to that study: Exclusions: uncontrolled infection, other autoimmune disease, pregnancy, lactation. A set of HTBI primers served as the primers for a first-round RT-PCR of the TCR CDR3.

The chain employs TRBV7-8 and TRBJ2-3; D is uncertain. This TCR came from a man aged 40-49 years with Graves disease. Sequenced here: peripheral blood mononuclear cells (PBMCs), sampled at new diagnosis, from a patient treated with antithyroid drugs. The CDR3 coding sequence is TGTGCCAGCAGCCTCTTGAGTCGGGATACGCAGTATTTT. It is translated as CASSLLSRDTQYF.